The rows below give T cell receptor beta chains drawn from one sample of a study of OX40 agonist ivuxolimab in advanced cancers. Data came from immunoSEQ multiplex PCR; TCRdb stores just in-frame clones and leaves some out. There are more than 80,000 clones in the sample; approximately 94% occur only once, and 2% to 3% lies in the top ten. The starting material was CD4+ or CD8+ T cells sorted from blood, obtained in a trial of the OX40 agonist ivuxolimab. All receptors come from an adult with an advanced solid tumor such as melanoma, head and neck, liver or kidney cancer. Both conserved end residues are part of each CDR3. The D gene is left open where the match is weak.

j_call: TRBJ1-5; d_call: NA; v_call: TRBV19; cdr3_aa: CASSIASGSYSNQPQHF; cdr3_nt: TGTGCCAGTAGTATCGCTTCCGGATCATATAGCAATCAGCCCCAGCATTTT
j_call: TRBJ2-1; d_call: TRBD2; v_call: TRBV9; cdr3_aa: CASSTTSDYNEQFF; cdr3_nt: TGTGCCAGCAGCACAACTAGCGACTACAATGAGCAGTTCTTC
j_call: TRBJ2-2; d_call: NA; v_call: TRBV7-2; cdr3_aa: CASSPRPNTGELFF; cdr3_nt: TGTGCCAGCAGCCCCCGTCCGAACACCGGGGAGCTGTTTTTT
j_call: TRBJ1-3; d_call: NA; v_call: TRBV4-3; cdr3_aa: CASSQDRKSRGNTIYF; cdr3_nt: TGCGCCAGCAGCCAAGACAGGAAATCTCGTGGAAACACCATATATTTT
j_call: TRBJ1-5; d_call: NA; v_call: TRBV18; cdr3_aa: CASSPSGGNQPQHF; cdr3_nt: TGTGCCAGCTCACCGTCAGGGGGCAATCAGCCCCAGCATTTT
j_call: TRBJ2-7; d_call: TRBD1; v_call: TRBV5-1; cdr3_aa: CASTNTGTGSYEQYF; cdr3_nt: TGCGCCAGCACCAATACCGGGACAGGGTCCTACGAGCAGTACTTC
j_call: TRBJ2-3; d_call: TRBD2; v_call: TRBV2; cdr3_aa: CASSEGSGSVLPHLEQYF; cdr3_nt: TGTGCCAGCAGTGAAGGGAGCGGGAGTGTGCTCCCACATCTTGAGCAGTATTTT
j_call: TRBJ1-2; d_call: NA; v_call: TRBV14; cdr3_aa: CASSQGGSGYTF; cdr3_nt: TGTGCCAGCAGCCAAGGGGGTAGTGGCTACACCTTC
j_call: TRBJ1-2; d_call: TRBD1; v_call: TRBV27; cdr3_aa: CASSLRDRERDGYTF; cdr3_nt: TGTGCCAGCAGTTTGCGGGACAGGGAGAGGGATGGCTACACCTTC
j_call: TRBJ2-7; d_call: TRBD1; v_call: TRBV11-2; cdr3_aa: CASSKPGQPYEQYF; cdr3_nt: TGTGCCAGCAGCAAACCGGGACAGCCGTACGAGCAGTACTTC
j_call: TRBJ1-1; d_call: NA; v_call: TRBV7-6; cdr3_aa: CASSSSFRPTVNTEAFF; cdr3_nt: TGTGCCAGCAGCTCCTCGTTCCGCCCGACAGTGAACACTGAAGCTTTCTTT
j_call: TRBJ2-1; d_call: NA; v_call: TRBV6-5; cdr3_aa: CASSYNRNNEQFF; cdr3_nt: TGTGCCAGCAGTTACAATAGAAACAATGAGCAGTTCTTC
j_call: TRBJ1-3; d_call: NA; v_call: TRBV9; cdr3_aa: CASGGGNTIYF; cdr3_nt: TGTGCCAGCGGGGGAGGAAACACCATATATTTT
j_call: TRBJ1-3; d_call: NA; v_call: TRBV7-9; cdr3_aa: CASSLAVDATIYF; cdr3_nt: TGTGCCAGCAGCTTAGCGGTAGACGCCACCATATATTTT
j_call: TRBJ1-1; d_call: NA; v_call: TRBV27; cdr3_aa: CASSYFMNTEAFF; cdr3_nt: TGTGCCAGCAGTTACTTCATGAACACTGAAGCTTTCTTT
j_call: TRBJ2-7; d_call: NA; v_call: TRBV13; cdr3_aa: CASSSYGSDEQYF; cdr3_nt: TGTGCCAGCAGCTCATACGGGTCCGACGAGCAGTACTTC
j_call: TRBJ2-7; d_call: NA; v_call: TRBV29-1; cdr3_aa: CSALRGYEQYF; cdr3_nt: TGCAGCGCCCTACGGGGTTACGAGCAGTACTTC